This T cell receptor beta chain was sequenced in a study of somatic mutations in cytotoxic T cells in rheumatoid arthritis. Study summary: Certain T-cell populations stained with V beta antibodies were FACS-sorted to nearly 100% purity, and V beta1+ cells were TCRB-sequenced. Points from the study as a whole: Measured CD8+ T-cell clonality, a value compared between rheumatoid arthritis patients and age-matched healthy controls, did not differ significantly.

Germline lookup yields CDR1 LGHNA and CDR2 YNFKEQ. There are 13 residues in the CDR3. V lost 5 bases, J lost 7 bases, and 14 bases lay in between. As healthy controls, the study included blood donors who had a median age of about 53 years (range about 20-70) and were about 60% female. Assay: immunoSEQ multiplex PCR; the TCRdb copy retains only in-frame clones and omits some. The profile shows 9,500 to 15,000 clones, around 86% of them singletons. The table lists this clone with a count of one. Its specificity is unknown. V is TRBV4-2 and J is TRBJ1-1; D is uncertain. Sequencing was performed on CD8+ T cells sorted from blood. The sequence came from a woman aged 55-69 years in good health. The CDR3 sequence: CASSLAGGYEAFF. In nucleotides, the CDR3 is TGTGCCAGCAGCTTAGCGGGTGGCTATGAAGCTTTCTTT.